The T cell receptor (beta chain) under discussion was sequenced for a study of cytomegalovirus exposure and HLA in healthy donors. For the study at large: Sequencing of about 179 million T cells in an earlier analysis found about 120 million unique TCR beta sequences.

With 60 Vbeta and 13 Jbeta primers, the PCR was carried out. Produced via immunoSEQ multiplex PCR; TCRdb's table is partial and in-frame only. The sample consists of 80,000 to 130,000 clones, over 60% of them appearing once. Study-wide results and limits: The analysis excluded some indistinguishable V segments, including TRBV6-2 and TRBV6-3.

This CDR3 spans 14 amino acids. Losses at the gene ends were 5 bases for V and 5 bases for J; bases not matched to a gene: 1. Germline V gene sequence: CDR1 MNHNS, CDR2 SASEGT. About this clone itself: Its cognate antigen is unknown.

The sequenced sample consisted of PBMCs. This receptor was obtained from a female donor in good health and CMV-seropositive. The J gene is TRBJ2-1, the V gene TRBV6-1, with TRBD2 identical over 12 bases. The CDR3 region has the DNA TGTGCCAGCAGTCTAGCGGGAGGGGACAATGAGCAGTTCTTC. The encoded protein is CASSLAGGDNEQFF.